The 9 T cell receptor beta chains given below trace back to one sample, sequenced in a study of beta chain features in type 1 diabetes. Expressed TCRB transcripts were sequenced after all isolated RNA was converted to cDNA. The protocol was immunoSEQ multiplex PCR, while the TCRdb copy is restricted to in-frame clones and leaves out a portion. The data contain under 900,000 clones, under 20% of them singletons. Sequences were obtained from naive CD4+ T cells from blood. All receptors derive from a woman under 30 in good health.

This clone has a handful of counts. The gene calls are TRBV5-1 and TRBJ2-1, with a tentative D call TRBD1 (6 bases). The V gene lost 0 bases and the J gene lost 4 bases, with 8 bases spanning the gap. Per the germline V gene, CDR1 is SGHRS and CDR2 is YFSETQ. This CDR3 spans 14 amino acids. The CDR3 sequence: CASSLEQGYNEQFF. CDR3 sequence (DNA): TGCGCCAGCAGCTTGGAACAGGGTTACAATGAGCAGTTCTTC.

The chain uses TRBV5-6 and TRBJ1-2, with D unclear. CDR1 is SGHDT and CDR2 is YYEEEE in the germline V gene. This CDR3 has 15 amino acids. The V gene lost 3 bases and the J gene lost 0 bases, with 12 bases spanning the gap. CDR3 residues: CASSWVDRTNYGYTF. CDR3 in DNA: TGTGCCAGCAGCTGGGTTGACCGAACTAACTATGGCTACACCTTC.

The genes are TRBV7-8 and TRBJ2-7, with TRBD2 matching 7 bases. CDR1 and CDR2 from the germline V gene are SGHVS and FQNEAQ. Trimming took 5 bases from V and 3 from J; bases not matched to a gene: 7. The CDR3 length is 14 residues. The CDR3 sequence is CASSKLARIYEQYF. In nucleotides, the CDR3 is TGTGCCAGCAGCAAACTAGCGAGGATCTACGAGCAGTACTTC.

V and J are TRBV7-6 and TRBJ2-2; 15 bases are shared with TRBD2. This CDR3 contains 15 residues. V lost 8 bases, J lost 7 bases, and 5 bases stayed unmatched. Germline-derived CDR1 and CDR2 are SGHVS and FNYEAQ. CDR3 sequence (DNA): TGTGCCAGCGGACTAGCGGGAGGGCATGGCGGGGAGCTGTTTTTT. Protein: CASGLAGGHGGELFF.

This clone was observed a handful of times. The DNA of the CDR3 is TGTGCCAGCAAAAACAGTCTCCTGGTATACGAGCAGTACTTC. It encodes CASKNSLLVYEQYF. The rearrangement uses TRBV28 and TRBJ2-7; D not resolved. The germline gives CDR1 MDHEN, CDR2 SYDVKM. This CDR3 region has 14 residues. V was shortened by 7 bases and J by 4 bases, with 17 bases between the two germline ends.

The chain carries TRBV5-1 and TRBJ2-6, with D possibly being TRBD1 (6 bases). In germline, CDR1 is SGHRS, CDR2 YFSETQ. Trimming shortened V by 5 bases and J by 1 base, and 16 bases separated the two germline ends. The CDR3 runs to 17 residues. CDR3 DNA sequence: TGCGCCAGCAGTGGGCCGAACACAGGGTCTGGGGCCAACGTCCTGACTTTC. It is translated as CASSGPNTGSGANVLTF.

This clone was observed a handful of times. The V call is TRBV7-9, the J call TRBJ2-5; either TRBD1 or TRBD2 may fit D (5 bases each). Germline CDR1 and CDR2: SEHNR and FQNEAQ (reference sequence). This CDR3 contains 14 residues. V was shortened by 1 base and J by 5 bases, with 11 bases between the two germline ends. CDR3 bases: TGTGCCAGCAGCTTAGGAGGGGCCGGGGAGACCCAGTACTTC. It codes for CASSLGGAGETQYF.

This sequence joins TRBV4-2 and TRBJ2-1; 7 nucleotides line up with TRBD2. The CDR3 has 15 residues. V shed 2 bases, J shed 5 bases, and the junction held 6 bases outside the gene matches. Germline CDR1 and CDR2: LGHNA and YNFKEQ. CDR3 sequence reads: CASSQSGIPNNEQFF. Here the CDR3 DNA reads TGTGCCAGCAGCCAAAGCGGGATACCCAACAATGAGCAGTTCTTC.

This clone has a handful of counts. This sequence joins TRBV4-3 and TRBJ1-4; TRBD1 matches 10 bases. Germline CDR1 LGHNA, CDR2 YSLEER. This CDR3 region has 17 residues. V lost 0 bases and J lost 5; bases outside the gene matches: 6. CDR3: CASSQDRQGAPNEKLFF. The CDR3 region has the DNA TGCGCCAGCAGCCAAGATCGACAGGGGGCCCCGAATGAAAAACTGTTTTTT.